The 7 T cell receptor beta chains below all came from one sample that was sequenced in a study of blood T cell repertoires in COVID-19. Sequencing was performed with immunoSEQ multiplex PCR; in TCRdb, only in-frame clones are kept and a portion is missing. Of approximately 97,000 clones listed, about four fifths are singletons. The specimen was peripheral blood. Receptors were obtained from a man in his forties or fifties with active or convalescent COVID-19.

V gene TRBV6-5 combines with J gene TRBJ1-3, with D possibly TRBD1 on 5 matching bases. Germline V gene lookup returns CDR1 MNHEY and CDR2 SVGAGI. The CDR3 length is 14 residues. V lost 6 bases to trimming and J lost 1 base, with 10 bases between them. The CDR3 region has the DNA TGTGCCAGCAGCCCCAGGGCGTCTGGAAACACCATATATTTT. It translates to CASSPRASGNTIYF.

This clone was counted a few times. The chain joins TRBV9 to TRBJ2-4, with 7 bases identical to TRBD1. The CDR3 spans 17 residues. V lost 4 bases, J lost 1 base, and 11 bases stayed unmatched. Germline V CDR1 and CDR2: SGDLS, YYNGEE. CDR3 region: CASSPQRTGAAKNIQYF. For the CDR3, the DNA is TGTGCCAGCAGCCCCCAGAGGACAGGTGCGGCCAAAAACATTCAGTACTTC.

CDR3 loop: CASSLSVQGKEKLFF. The CDR3 DNA follows: TGTGCCAGCAGTTTATCGGTACAGGGCAAGGAAAAACTGTTTTTT. The rearrangement joins TRBV27 to TRBJ1-4, with a possible D match to TRBD1 (6 bases). Trimming stripped 0 bases from V and 8 bases from J, with 13 bases between. Germline CDR1 and CDR2: MNHEY and SMNVEV (reference sequence). This CDR3 spans 15 amino acids.

The chain employs TRBV2 and TRBJ1-1; D is unclear. CDR1 and CDR2 from the germline V gene are SNHLY and FYNNEI. The CDR3 contains 15 residues. V was trimmed by 6 bases and J by 4 bases, leaving 18 bases between them. The CDR3 nucleotides are TGTGCCAGCAGACCACCCCGGTTAGGGAGCACTGAAGCTTTCTTT. Protein sequence: CASRPPRLGSTEAFF.

In DNA, the CDR3 is TGTGCCAGCAGCTTAAATCCTCTAAGTGTACTTTCCTACACCTTC. Amino acids: CASSLNPLSVLSYTF. The V call is TRBV7-2, the J call TRBJ1-2; D is unresolved. V was cut by 2 bases and J by 10 bases, with 20 bases left in between. The CDR3 runs 15 residues. CDR1 and CDR2 from the germline V gene are SGHTA and FQGNSA. Using reference TRBV7-2 and TRBJ1-2 for the parts outside the CDR3, the full variable domain is GAGVSQSPSNKVTEKGKDVELRCDPISGHTALYWYRQSLGQGLEFLIYFQGNSAPDKSGLPSDRFSAERTGGSVSTLTIQRTQQEDSAVYLCASSLNPLSVLSYTFGSGTRLTVV.

CDR3 region: CASSHAGGYTF. The DNA for the CDR3 is TGTGCCAGCAGCCATGCGGGTGGCTACACCTTC. The chain couples TRBV9 to TRBJ1-2, with D hard to call. This CDR3 contains 11 residues. Trimming pared 4 bases from V and 7 bases from J, leaving 8 bases between. CDR1 SGDLS and CDR2 YYNGEE come from the germline V gene.

This sequence joins TRBV19 and TRBJ2-1, with TRBD2 matching 14 bases. After removal of 4 bases from V and 10 bases from J, the junction contained 9 bases not matched to a gene. Per germline, CDR1 LNHDA and CDR2 SQIVND (reference sequence). This CDR3 is 16 amino acids long. CDR3 in DNA: TGTGCCAGTAGTACGCGGACTAGCGGGGGGACGGGAGAGCAGTTCTTC. It specifies CASSTRTSGGTGEQFF.